There are a few counts of the clone carrying this T cell receptor (beta chain). Antigen specificity is unknown. CDR1 is SGHAT, CDR2 FQNNGV, per germline. The V end lost 5 bases, the J end lost 6 bases, and 8 bases lay between the germline ends. This CDR3 has 11 residues. The record originates from a study of OX40 agonist ivuxolimab in advanced cancers. Whole-study findings and limits: Undetermined was the antigen specificity of the expanded peripheral T cells. Researchers report that CD8+ T cells had, on average, more expanded clones than CD4+.

Method: immunoSEQ multiplex PCR; TCRdb's copy keeps in-frame clones and lacks some. The sample shows around 69,000 clones, around nine tenths of them seen only once. The input for sequencing was CD4+ or CD8+ T cells sorted from blood, taken in a trial of the OX40 agonist ivuxolimab. The V and J genes are TRBV11-2 and TRBJ2-7; the D call may be TRBD1 or TRBD2 (5 bases each). The TCR originated in an adult with an advanced solid tumor such as melanoma, head and neck, liver or kidney cancer. CDR3 DNA sequence: TGTGCCAGCAGCCGAGGGGCCGAGCAGTACGTC. Protein sequence: CASSRGAEQYV.